A selection of T cell receptor beta chains follows, all from one sample in a study of blood T cell repertoires in COVID-19. Generated by immunoSEQ multiplex PCR, the TCRdb table keeps only in-frame clones and is missing some. Of hundreds of thousands of clones in the sample, around 89% were seen once. What was sequenced was peripheral blood. The receptors shown here come from a woman aged 40 to 55 who had recovered from COVID-19. Both conserved end residues are part of each CDR3. The D gene is left open where the match is weak. Clone size appears in some rows only: once, few, many, or a class for an expanded clone.

d_gene | j_gene | abundance | v_gene | CDR3aa | CDR3nt
TRBD2 | TRBJ2-1 | NA | TRBV6-5 | CARPGLVGNEQFF | TGTGCCAGGCCGGGACTAGTGGGCAATGAGCAGTTCTTC
NA | TRBJ2-5 | NA | TRBV18 | CASSPGGQETQYF | TGTGCCAGCTCACCAGGGGGGCAAGAGACCCAGTACTTC
NA | TRBJ2-7 | NA | TRBV7-9 | CASTTGAGAYEQYF | TGTGCCAGCACCACCGGGGCAGGGGCCTACGAGCAGTACTTC
TRBD1 | TRBJ1-1 | NA | TRBV7-8 | CASSLSWTGAKNTEAFF | TGTGCCAGCAGCTTATCCTGGACAGGGGCGAAGAACACTGAAGCTTTCTTT
NA | TRBJ1-5 | NA | TRBV4-2 | CASSQEGVTGHNQPQHF | TGTGCCAGCAGCCAAGAGGGCGTGACGGGACACAATCAGCCCCAGCATTTT
NA | TRBJ2-5 | NA | TRBV3-1/TRBV3-2 | CASSPGGNPEAQYF | TGTGCCAGCAGCCCCGGAGGTAACCCCGAGGCCCAGTACTTC
TRBD1 | TRBJ1-2 | NA | TRBV7-8 | CASSQGTGGRYGYTF | TGTGCCAGCAGCCAAGGGACAGGGGGCCGTTATGGCTACACCTTC
TRBD1 | TRBJ1-1 | NA | TRBV11-2 | CASSLADRGGTEAFF | TGTGCCAGCAGCTTAGCCGACAGGGGGGGCACTGAAGCTTTCTTT
NA | TRBJ2-6 | NA | TRBV6-5 | CASSYLSSGANVLTF | TGTGCCAGCAGTTACTTGAGCTCTGGGGCCAACGTCCTGACTTTC
TRBD1 | TRBJ1-5 | NA | TRBV19 | CASSPRGFQPQHF | TGTGCCAGTAGTCCCAGGGGGTTTCAGCCCCAGCATTTT
TRBD2 | TRBJ2-2 | NA | TRBV9 | CASSVVPAGGPVGTGELFF | TGTGCCAGCAGCGTAGTTCCAGCGGGAGGGCCGGTCGGGACCGGGGAGCTGTTTTTT
NA | TRBJ2-2 | NA | TRBV7-3 | CASSYRATGELFF | TGTGCCAGCAGCTACAGGGCCACCGGGGAGCTGTTTTTT
NA | TRBJ2-1 | NA | TRBV7-3 | CASSLWGQGWDEQFF | TGTGCCAGCAGCTTATGGGGTCAGGGGTGGGATGAGCAGTTCTTC
TRBD1 | TRBJ1-2 | NA | TRBV7-9 | CASSLAGGQATNNYGYTF | TGTGCCAGCAGCTTAGCGGGGGGACAGGCAACCAATAACTATGGCTACACCTTC
NA | TRBJ1-3 | NA | TRBV10-2 | CASTERRAGNTIYF | TGCGCCAGCACGGAACGTCGGGCTGGAAACACCATATATTTT
NA | TRBJ1-6 | NA | TRBV7-2 | CASSLGSEGNSPLHF | TGTGCCAGCAGCTTAGGGTCGGAGGGAAATTCACCCCTCCACTTT
NA | TRBJ2-6 | NA | TRBV18 | CASSPSLSGANVLTF | TGTGCCAGCTCACCGTCCCTCTCTGGGGCCAACGTCCTGACTTTC
TRBD1 | TRBJ1-5 | NA | TRBV9 | CASSVGGTENQPQHF | TGTGCCAGCAGCGTAGGGGGGACAGAGAATCAGCCCCAGCATTTT
NA | TRBJ1-1 | NA | TRBV30 | CAWTPSGTQEAFF | TGTGCCTGGACCCCCTCGGGGACACAGGAAGCTTTCTTT
TRBD1 | TRBJ1-4 | NA | TRBV27 | CASSTGTGATNEKLFF | TGTGCCAGCAGTACCGGGACAGGTGCAACTAATGAAAAACTGTTTTTT
TRBD1 | TRBJ2-7 | once | TRBV7-9 | CASSGGTVYEQYF | TGTGCCAGCAGCGGTGGGACAGTGTACGAGCAGTACTTC
TRBD2 | TRBJ2-1 | NA | TRBV6-5 | CASSRELAGGGEQFF | TGTGCCAGCAGTAGAGAACTAGCGGGAGGGGGGGAGCAGTTCTTC
NA | TRBJ1-5 | NA | TRBV12-3/TRBV12-4 | CASSFLMDQPQHF | TGTGCCAGCAGTTTCCTAATGGATCAGCCCCAGCATTTT
NA | TRBJ1-1 | NA | TRBV5-8 | CASSLRAGADTEAFF | TGTGCCAGCAGCTTGAGAGCAGGGGCAGACACTGAAGCTTTCTTT
TRBD2 | TRBJ2-3 | NA | TRBV6-5 | CASTPPGGTDTQYF | TGTGCCAGCACCCCCCCGGGAGGGACAGATACGCAGTATTTT
NA | TRBJ1-1 | NA | TRBV6-5 | CASSSAPSTEAFF | TGTGCCAGCAGCTCCGCCCCGAGCACTGAAGCTTTCTTT
NA | TRBJ2-1 | NA | TRBV19 | CASSPGFYNEQFF | TGTGCCAGTAGCCCCGGTTTCTACAATGAGCAGTTCTTC
TRBD2 | TRBJ2-3 | once | TRBV4-1 | CASSQDGGGSWADTQYF | TGCGCCAGCAGCCAGGATGGTGGCGGGAGTTGGGCAGATACGCAGTATTTT
TRBD2 | TRBJ2-7 | NA | TRBV7-2 | CASSPTSGRGEQYF | TGTGCCAGCAGCCCGACTAGCGGGAGGGGAGAGCAGTACTTC
NA | TRBJ2-7 | few | TRBV3-1/TRBV3-2 | CASRQHYEQYF | TGTGCCAGCAGGCAACACTACGAGCAGTACTTC